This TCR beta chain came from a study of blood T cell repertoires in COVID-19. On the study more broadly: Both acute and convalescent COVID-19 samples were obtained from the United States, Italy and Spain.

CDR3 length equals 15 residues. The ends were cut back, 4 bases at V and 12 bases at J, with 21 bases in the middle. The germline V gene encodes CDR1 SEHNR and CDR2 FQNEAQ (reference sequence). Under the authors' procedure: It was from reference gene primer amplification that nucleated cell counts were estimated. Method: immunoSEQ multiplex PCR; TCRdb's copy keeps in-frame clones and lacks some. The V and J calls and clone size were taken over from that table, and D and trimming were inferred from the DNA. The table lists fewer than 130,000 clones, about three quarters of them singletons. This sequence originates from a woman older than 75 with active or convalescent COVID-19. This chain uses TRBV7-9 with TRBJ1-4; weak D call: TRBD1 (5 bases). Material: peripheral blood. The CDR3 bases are TGTGCCAGCAGCTCACCGGAGAGGGGCGGGAGGGAACTGTTTTTT. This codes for CASSSPERGGRELFF.